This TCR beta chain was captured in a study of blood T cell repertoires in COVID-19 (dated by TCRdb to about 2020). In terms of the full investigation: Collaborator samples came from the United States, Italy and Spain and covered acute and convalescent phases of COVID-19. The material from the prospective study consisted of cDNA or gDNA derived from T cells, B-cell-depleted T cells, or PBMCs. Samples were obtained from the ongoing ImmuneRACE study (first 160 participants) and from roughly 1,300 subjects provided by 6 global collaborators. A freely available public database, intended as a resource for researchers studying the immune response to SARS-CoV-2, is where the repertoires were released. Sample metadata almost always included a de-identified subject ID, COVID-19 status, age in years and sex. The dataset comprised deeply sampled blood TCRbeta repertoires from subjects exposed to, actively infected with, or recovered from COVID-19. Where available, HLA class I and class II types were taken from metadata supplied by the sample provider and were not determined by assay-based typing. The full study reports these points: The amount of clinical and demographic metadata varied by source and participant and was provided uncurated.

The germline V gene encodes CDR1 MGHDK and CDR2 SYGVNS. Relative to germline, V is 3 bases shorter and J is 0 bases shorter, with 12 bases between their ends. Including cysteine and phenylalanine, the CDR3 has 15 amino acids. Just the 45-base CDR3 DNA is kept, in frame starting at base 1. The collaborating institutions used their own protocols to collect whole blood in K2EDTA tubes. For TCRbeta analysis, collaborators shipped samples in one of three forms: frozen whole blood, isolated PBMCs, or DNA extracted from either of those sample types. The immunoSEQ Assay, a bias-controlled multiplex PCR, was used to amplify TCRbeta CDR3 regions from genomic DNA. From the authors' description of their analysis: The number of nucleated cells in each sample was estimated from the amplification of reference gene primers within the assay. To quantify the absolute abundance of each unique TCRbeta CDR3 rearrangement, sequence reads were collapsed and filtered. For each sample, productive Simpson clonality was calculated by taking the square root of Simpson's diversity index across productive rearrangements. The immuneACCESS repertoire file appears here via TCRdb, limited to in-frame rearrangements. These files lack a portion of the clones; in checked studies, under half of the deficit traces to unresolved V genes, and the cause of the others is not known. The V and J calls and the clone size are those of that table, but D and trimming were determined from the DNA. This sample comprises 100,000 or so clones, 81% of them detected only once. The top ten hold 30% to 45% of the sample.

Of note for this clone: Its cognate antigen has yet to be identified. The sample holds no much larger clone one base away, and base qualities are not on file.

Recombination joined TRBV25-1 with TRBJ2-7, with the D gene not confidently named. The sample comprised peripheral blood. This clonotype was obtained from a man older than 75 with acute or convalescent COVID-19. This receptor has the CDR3 CASSDPARSSYEQYF. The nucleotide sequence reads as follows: TGTGCCAGCAGTGACCCCGCCAGGTCCTCCTACGAGCAGTACTTC.